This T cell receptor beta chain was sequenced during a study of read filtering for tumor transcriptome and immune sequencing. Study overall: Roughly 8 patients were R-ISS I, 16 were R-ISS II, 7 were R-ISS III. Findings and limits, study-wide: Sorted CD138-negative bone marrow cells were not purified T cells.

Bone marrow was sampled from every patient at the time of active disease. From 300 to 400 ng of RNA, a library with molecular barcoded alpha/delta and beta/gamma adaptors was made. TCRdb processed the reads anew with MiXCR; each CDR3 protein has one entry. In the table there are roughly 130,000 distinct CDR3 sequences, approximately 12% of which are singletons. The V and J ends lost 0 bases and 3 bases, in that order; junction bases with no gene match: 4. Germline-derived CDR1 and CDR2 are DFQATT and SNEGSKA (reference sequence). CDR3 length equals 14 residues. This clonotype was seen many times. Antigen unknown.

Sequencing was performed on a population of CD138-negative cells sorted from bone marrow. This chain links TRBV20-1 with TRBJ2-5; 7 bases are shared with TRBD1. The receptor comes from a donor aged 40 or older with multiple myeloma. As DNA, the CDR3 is TGCAGTGCTAGAGAGACAGGGTTGGAAGAGACCCAGTACTTC. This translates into CSARETGLEETQYF.